This TCR beta chain was sequenced for a study of immune evolution from preneoplasia to lung adenocarcinoma. The study, taken as a whole, reports: Later-stage lesions seemingly showed higher T cell density and diversity than normal lung. Normal lung had the highest top T cell clone frequencies.

With 0 bases removed from V and 2 bases from J, the gap between germline ends came to 6 bases. The germline gives CDR1 SGHDT, CDR2 YYEEEE. The CDR3 runs to 13 residues. This clone showed up just a few times. Its antigen is unknown. Patient tissue came from resections in Japan or China, 2014–2017. Each case's diagnosis was confirmed by two pathologists on H&E. Sequencing was performed with immunoSEQ multiplex PCR; in TCRdb, only in-frame clones are kept and a portion is missing. Of around 5,000 clones listed, 60% to 80% were seen once; the top ten hold approximately 27%. Sequencing was performed on FFPE normal lung tissue adjacent to the tumor. The receptor was isolated from a person aged 55 to 70 with lung adenocarcinoma. The chain employs TRBV5-6 and TRBJ2-7, with D unresolved. CDR3 in amino acids: CASSLGTTYEQYF. For the CDR3, the DNA is TGTGCCAGCAGCTTGGGCACAACCTACGAGCAGTACTTC.